Listed below are T cell receptor beta chains from one sample, sequenced in a study of T cell responses to AZD1222 COVID-19 vaccine. Sequenced by immunoSEQ multiplex PCR; TCRdb stores in-frame clones only, minus some. The sample consists of 85,000 to 130,000 clones, 70% to 90% of them appearing once. This sample comprised peripheral blood, obtained on day 0 of AZD1222 vaccination. The receptors here all came from an adult in good health. Both conserved end residues are part of each CDR3. Each record gives: D gene, V gene, J gene, clone size, CDR3 protein, CDR3 DNA. A D gene is named only where the DNA matches it firmly. Rows give clone size only sometimes, using once, few, many, or a class for an expanded clone.

.	TRBV25-1	TRBJ2-5	.	CASSDPGNQETQYF	TGTGCCAGCAGTGACCCCGGGAACCAAGAGACCCAGTACTTC
TRBD1	TRBV9	TRBJ1-1	.	CASSVLRDRASTEAFF	TGTGCCAGCAGCGTACTCCGGGACAGGGCTTCCACTGAAGCTTTCTTT
.	TRBV20-1	TRBJ2-7	.	CSASEFAEQYF	TGCAGTGCTTCAGAGTTTGCCGAGCAGTACTTC
.	TRBV11-2	TRBJ1-3	.	CASSPVEGSGNTIYF	TGTGCCAGCAGCCCTGTTGAGGGGTCTGGAAACACCATATATTTT
.	TRBV6-5	TRBJ2-3	once	CASKTTPGADTQYF	TGTGCCAGCAAAACAACCCCAGGGGCAGATACGCAGTATTTT
.	TRBV14	TRBJ1-6	.	CASSRGPSPLHF	TGTGCCAGCAGCCGTGGCCCCTCACCCCTCCACTTT
.	TRBV5-1	TRBJ1-1	.	CASSLGLLNTEAFF	TGCGCCAGCAGCTTGGGGCTTCTGAACACTGAAGCTTTCTTT
.	TRBV10-2	TRBJ1-1	.	CASSPGNTEAFF	TGCGCCAGCAGCCCAGGGAACACTGAAGCTTTCTTT
TRBD1	TRBV23-1	TRBJ1-5	.	CGETGGGNQPQHF	TGCGGCGAGACAGGGGGCGGGAATCAGCCCCAGCATTTT
.	TRBV12-3/TRBV12-4	TRBJ1-4	once	CASRRQMDEKLFF	TGTGCCAGCAGGCGACAGATGGATGAAAAACTGTTTTTT
.	TRBV5-1	TRBJ2-5	.	CASSVNQETQYF	TGCGCCAGCAGCGTAAATCAAGAGACCCAGTACTTC
.	TRBV6-5	TRBJ2-1	.	CASTSGGASYNEQFF	TGTGCCAGCACTAGTGGGGGGGCGTCCTACAATGAGCAGTTCTTC
.	TRBV7-6	TRBJ1-2	.	CASSRGAGQNYGYTF	TGTGCCAGCAGTCGGGGGGCAGGACAAAACTATGGCTACACCTTC
.	TRBV7-5	TRBJ1-2	.	CVRSSYQTNYGYTF	TGTGTCAGAAGCTCATATCAGACTAACTATGGCTACACCTTC
TRBD1	TRBV11-3	TRBJ2-2	once	CASSLGGGNTGELFF	TGTGCCAGCAGCTTAGGAGGGGGCAACACCGGGGAGCTGTTTTTT
TRBD1	TRBV2	TRBJ2-7	.	CASNTQGPNYEQYF	TGTGCCAGCAATACACAGGGGCCAAACTACGAGCAGTACTTC
TRBD1	TRBV11-2	TRBJ2-2	.	CASSPSRDRGTGELFF	TGTGCCAGCAGCCCGAGTCGGGACAGGGGCACCGGGGAGCTGTTTTTT
.	TRBV28	TRBJ1-1	.	CASSEVFMNTEAFF	TGTGCCAGCAGTGAAGTTTTCATGAACACTGAAGCTTTCTTT
.	TRBV5-5	TRBJ1-2	.	CASSLAPSATGIYGYTF	TGTGCCAGCAGCTTGGCCCCTTCGGCAACAGGGATCTATGGCTACACCTTC
.	TRBV21-1	TRBJ2-7	.	CASSRPGQEALSYEQYF	TGTGCCAGCAGCAGACCGGGACAGGAGGCGTTATCCTACGAGCAGTACTTC
.	TRBV19	TRBJ2-3	once	CASSNQISSTDTQYF	TGTGCCAGTAGTAACCAGATCTCTAGCACAGATACGCAGTATTTT